One sample yielded the 24 T cell receptor beta chains listed below, sequenced in a study of blood T cells in healthy people across ages. A second PCR, run for roughly 7 to 12 cycles, used a sample-barcoded 5' primer plus a J-beta primer mix. Each CDR3 protein is one row after TCRdb ran MiXCR on the 5' RACE reads. The sample includes 700,000 to 850,000 distinct CDR3 sequences, under 40% of them seen just once. The sample taken for sequencing was blood. The receptors were gathered from a man aged 18 to 35 in good health.

The table lists this clonotype with a few counts. The chain is built from TRBV7-9 and TRBJ1-6; TRBD1 is a possible D gene (6 bases). CDR3 length: 14 amino acids. Trimming took off 11 bases at V and 5 bases at J, with 16 bases between the two ends. The V gene's germline CDR1 is SEHNR and CDR2 FQNEAQ (reference sequence). The CDR3 reads CALKGDRHNSPLHF. CDR3 bases: TGTGCCTTAAAGGGGGATAGGCATAATTCACCCCTCCACTTT. The full variable domain, with the rest looked up from reference TRBV7-9 and TRBJ1-6, is DTGVSQNPRHKITKRGQNVTFRCDPISEHNRLYWYRQTLGQGPEFLTYFQNEAQLEKSRLLSDRFSAERPKGSFSTLEIQRTEQGDSAMYLCALKGDRHNSPLHFGNGTRLTVT.

The rearrangement joins TRBV6-5 to TRBJ2-5, with unresolved D. V was pared by 4 bases and J by 1 base, with 16 bases between. Looked up from germline, CDR1 is MNHEY and CDR2 is SVGAGI. The CDR3 length is 16 residues. CDR3 in amino acids: CASSSPQGFRQETQYF. CDR3 nucleotide sequence: TGTGCCAGCAGTTCCCCCCAAGGTTTCCGCCAAGAGACCCAGTACTTC.

This clonotype was detected a few times. V and J are TRBV27 and TRBJ2-3; D possibly matches TRBD1 or TRBD2 (5 bases each). V lost 6 bases, J lost 4 bases, and 23 bases lay in between. The germline CDR1 and CDR2 sequences are MNHEY and SMNVEV (reference sequence). The CDR3 is 17 amino acids. CDR3 amino acids: CASSDNLGTLRADTQYF. The CDR3 DNA is TGTGCCAGCAGCGACAACCTAGGGACCCTGAGGGCAGATACGCAGTATTTT.

The rearrangement joins TRBV20-1 to TRBJ1-2; D uncertain. This CDR3 is 15 amino acids long. Trimming removed 3 bases from V and 0 bases from J, with 14 bases in between. The germline gives CDR1 DFQATT, CDR2 SNEGSKA (reference sequence). In DNA, the CDR3 is TGCAGTGCTAGGTTAGGACCGAGTTCTAACTATGGCTACACCTTC. Amino acids: CSARLGPSSNYGYTF.

About this clonotype: Just one base apart from a much larger clone, this may be a read error. This chain joins TRBV12-3 or TRBV12-4 and TRBJ2-5; tentatively, D is TRBD2 (6 bases). Trimming took 5 bases from V and 2 from J, leaving 12 bases between them. The CDR3 has 14 residues. The CDR3 DNA reads as TGTGCCAGCAGTGATAGGCGGGAACAAGAGACCCAGTACTTC. Translation gives CASSDRREQETQYF.

Comments on this clonotype: This could be a read error, since a much larger clone is one nucleotide away. The chain uses TRBV12-3 or TRBV12-4 and TRBJ2-3; tentative D call: TRBD2 (7 bases). The CDR3 has 15 residues. Written as DNA, the CDR3 is TGTGCCAGCAGTTTAGTGGGGGGGCCGACAGATACGGAGTATTTT. Translating it yields CASSLVGGPTDTEYF.

This clonotype appeared once. It may be a read error: a sequence one base away is much more abundant. The CDR3 coding sequence is TGTGCCATCACCCCCGCGGTTGCTAGCACAGATGCGCAGTATTTT. Its protein is CAITPAVASTDAQYF. The genes are TRBV10-3 and TRBJ2-3, with D possibly TRBD2 on 5 matching bases. Germline loops: CDR1 ENHRY, CDR2 SYGVKD. This CDR3 region has 15 residues.

This clonotype has just a few counts. The chain has TRBV20-1 and TRBJ1-1, with D perhaps matching TRBD1 (5 bases). Trimming cost V 0 bases and J 0 bases, with 14 bases left between them. There are 16 residues in the CDR3. Germline CDR1 reads DFQATT; CDR2 reads SNEGSKA (reference sequence). This CDR3 reads CSARESGRKMNTEAFF. In nucleotides, the CDR3 is TGCAGTGCTAGAGAGTCGGGACGTAAAATGAACACTGAAGCTTTCTTT.

About this clonotype itself: Since a much larger clone is just one base distant, this may be a read error. The rearrangement links TRBV10-3 to TRBJ2-3, with D possibly being TRBD1 (6 bases). The CDR3 is 15 residues long. From germline, CDR1 is ENHRY and CDR2 SYGVKD. V was pared by 5 bases and J by 2 bases, with 14 bases between. The CDR3 loop is CAISKNRDNTDTQYF. In DNA form, the CDR3 reads TGTGCCATCAGTAAGAACCGGGACAACACAGATACGCAGTATTTT.

As concerns this clonotype: A much larger clone lies a single base off, so this may be a read error. V gene TRBV29-1 combines with J gene TRBJ1-1; 10 bases map to TRBD1. The V gene's germline CDR1 is SQVTM and CDR2 ANQGSEA. The CDR3 extends over 13 amino acids. After removal of 5 bases from V and 4 bases from J, the junction contained 4 bases not matched to a gene. The DNA of the CDR3 is TGCAGCGTTCTAAGGACAGGGGGCACTGAAGCTTTCTTT. Amino acids: CSVLRTGGTEAFF.

This clonotype was detected ten times or more. The rearrangement links TRBV20-1 to TRBJ2-1; 7 bases are shared with TRBD1. The CDR3 length is 12 residues. Germline trimming cut 6 bases from V and 6 bases from J; bases unmatched to any gene: 5. Looked up from germline, CDR1 is DFQATT and CDR2 is SNEGSKA (reference sequence). For the CDR3, the DNA is TGCAGTGCCAAAACAGGGGTCAATGAGCAGTTCTTC. Translating gives CSAKTGVNEQFF.

As concerns this clonotype: A much larger clone differs by one base, so this may be a read error. The chain links TRBV10-3 to TRBJ2-7; the match to TRBD1 covers 7 bases. CDR3 length: 12 residues. The trim removed 6 bases at V and 1 base at J, leaving 0 bases unmatched. Germline CDR1 reads ENHRY; CDR2 reads SYGVKD. CDR3 DNA: TGTGCCATCAGGACAGGGTCCTACGAGCAGTACTTC. It is translated as CAIRTGSYEQYF.

The V call is TRBV20-1, the J call TRBJ2-5; D gene uncertain. Trimming took off 6 bases at V and 2 bases at J, with 10 bases between the two ends. Germline-derived CDR1 and CDR2 are DFQATT and SNEGSKA (reference sequence). The CDR3 is 12 amino acids. CDR3 DNA: TGCAGTGCGGACGGGCTACAAGAGACCCAGTACTTC. The encoded protein is CSADGLQETQYF.

The V call is TRBV27, the J call TRBJ2-5; TRBD2 might be the D (5 bases). Germline V gene sequence: CDR1 MNHEY, CDR2 SMNVEV (reference sequence). The CDR3 extends over 17 amino acids. V dropped 3 bases and J dropped 11 bases, with 28 bases sitting between them. The CDR3 loop reads CASSLESGDNFGNEQYF. The DNA for the CDR3 is TGTGCCAGCAGTTTGGAGTCCGGGGATAATTTCGGGAATGAGCAGTACTTC.

V and J are TRBV12-3 or TRBV12-4 and TRBJ2-5; TRBD2 is a possible D gene (5 bases). The CDR3 runs to 15 residues. Trimming stripped 7 bases from V and 4 bases from J, with 19 bases between. The CDR3 DNA is TGTGCCAGCACCCGCCGGGGAGTAAGTCGAGAGACCCAGTACTTC. Translation gives CASTRRGVSRETQYF.

Details on this clonotype: A much more abundant neighbour one base away suggests this may be a read error. This chain's CDR3 is CASSQEVGVVGGEQYF. DNA of the CDR3: TGCGCCAGCAGCCAAGAAGTGGGGGTTGTTGGCGGTGAGCAGTACTTC. The rearrangement links TRBV4-1 to TRBJ2-7; either TRBD1 or TRBD2 may supply D (5 bases each). This CDR3 is built from 16 residues. Germline CDR1 reads MGHRA; CDR2 reads YSYEKL. Deletions cut 0 bases from V and 7 bases from J, with 19 bases between.

This clonotype appeared a few times. The V call is TRBV3-1, the J call TRBJ2-1; D is perhaps TRBD1 (5 bases). The CDR3 loop spans 14 amino acids. CDR1 and CDR2 (germline): LGHDT, YNNKEL (reference sequence). V lost 3 bases to trimming and J lost 7 bases, with 13 bases between them. CDR3 sequence reads: CASSQAIGANEQFF. Here the CDR3 DNA reads TGTGCCAGCAGCCAGGCGATTGGGGCGAATGAGCAGTTCTTC.

This clonotype turned up a few times. The genes are TRBV4-3 and TRBJ2-2; D unresolved. Between the trimmed V and J ends, which lost 0 bases and 1 base, there was a span of 3 bases. The CDR3 has 14 residues. From germline, CDR1 is LGHNA and CDR2 YSLEER. CDR3 nucleotides: TGCGCCAGCAGCCAAGAGGAGAACACCGGGGAGCTGTTTTTT. Translated, it gives CASSQEENTGELFF.

The rearrangement uses TRBV5-6 and TRBJ2-4; D gene uncertain. Germline V CDR1 and CDR2: SGHDT, YYEEEE. This CDR3 contains 12 residues. The V and J ends lost 2 bases and 13 bases respectively, with 13 bases between them. The CDR3 DNA reads as TGTGCCAGCAGCTTTCTAATGTATGAGCAGTACTTC. Translating gives CASSFLMYEQYF.

The chain links TRBV20-1 to TRBJ1-6; 9 bases match TRBD1. J was trimmed by 13 bases and V by 1 base; bases with no gene match: 11. CDR3 length equals 15 residues. In germline, CDR1 is DFQATT, CDR2 SNEGSKA (reference sequence). In nucleotides, the CDR3 is TGCAGTGCTAGAGGGAAGGGACAGGGAGCGTTGCCCCTCCACTTT. This encodes CSARGKGQGALPLHF.

The chain recombines TRBV9 with TRBJ1-4; D gene unclear. The CDR3 is 15 amino acids. V dropped 0 bases and J dropped 7 bases, with 13 bases sitting between them. Germline values: CDR1 SGDLS, CDR2 YYNGEE. The CDR3 nucleotides are TGTGCCAGCAGCGTAGGCGGCAGGCCGGGTGAAAAACTGTTTTTT. Protein product: CASSVGGRPGEKLFF. Full variable domain (outside the CDR3, taken from reference TRBV9 and TRBJ1-4): DSGVTQTPKHLITATGQRVTLRCSPRSGDLSVYWYQQSLDQGLQFLIQYYNGEERAKGNILERFSAQQFPDLHSELNLSSLELGDSALYFCASSVGGRPGEKLFFGSGTQLSVL.

The chain joins TRBV20-1 to TRBJ2-3; TRBD2 agrees at 10 bases. The CDR3 spans 14 residues. The germline CDR1 and CDR2 sequences are DFQATT and SNEGSKA (reference sequence). V lost 6 bases, J lost 2 bases, and 5 bases stayed unmatched. As DNA, the CDR3 is TGCAGTGCAAGCGGGGGGGCAGCCACAGATACGCAGTATTTT. It specifies CSASGGAATDTQYF.

The chain couples TRBV5-1 to TRBJ2-2, with 7 nucleotides matching TRBD1. CDR3 length: 15 amino acids. From germline, CDR1 is SGHRS and CDR2 YFSETQ. V shed 4 bases, J shed 1 base, and the junction held 4 bases outside the gene matches. The CDR3 region is CASSADRVNTGELFF. The CDR3 DNA follows: TGCGCCAGCAGCGCCGACAGGGTGAACACCGGGGAGCTGTTTTTT.

The J gene is TRBJ2-7, the V gene TRBV11-1; 7 nucleotides match TRBD1. The trim removed 8 bases at V and 1 base at J, leaving 5 bases unmatched. The CDR3 runs to 13 residues. Germline values: CDR1 SGHAT, CDR2 FQDESV (reference sequence). The CDR3 nucleotides read TGTGCCAGCCGCCAGGGGGTTTCCTACGAGCAGTACTTC. Its protein product is CASRQGVSYEQYF. The full variable domain, with the rest looked up from reference TRBV11-1 and TRBJ2-7, is EAEVAQSPRYKITEKSQAVAFWCDPISGHATLYWYRQILGQGPELLVQFQDESVVDDSQLPKDRFSAERLKGVDSTLKIQPAELGDSAMYLCASRQGVSYEQYFGPGTRLTVT.